One T cell receptor beta chain is described in this entry. Its target antigen remains unknown. Nothing much larger sits one base from this clone, and base qualities are not available. The receptor library was made with RT-PCR. The sequencing machine was an Illumina HiSeq 2500. The public reads were quality trimmed at Q25 with fastp and then assembled into clones with MiXCR by TCRdb, keeping productive beta chains. Rows with one shared CDR3 protein collapse into an entry with the most common genes and DNA. The sample data list roughly 760,000 distinct CDR3 sequences, and less than 25% of these were observed just once. The ten top clones hold roughly 10% of the sample. This sample was included in a study of response to subunit inactivated influenza vaccine (dated by TCRdb to the late 2010s). Broadly, across the study: The study used deep quantitative T cell receptor repertoire profiling to track responses to a trivalent subunit inactivated influenza vaccine. What the research found in general, with its limitations: The authors proposed that each seasonal influenza vaccination may bring in only a limited number of new T cells.

This receptor was identified in a man over 45 who received an inactivated influenza vaccine. Donor details come from another sample of the same person, matched by shared clones. This material consisted of PBMCs from blood, taken 5 days after vaccination.

The sequenced DNA is TGCGCCAGCAGCCCCAGTCGGGGCCAGCAAGAGACCCAGTACTTC. The resulting protein is CASSPSRGQQETQYF. The rearranged chain carries TRBV4-3 and TRBJ2-5; the D gene could be either TRBD1 or TRBD2, each agreeing at 5 bases. From the cysteine through the phenylalanine, the CDR3 covers 15 amino acids. The sequence is cut down to CDR3 DNA, 45 bases in frame from base 1. CDR1 and CDR2 were assigned from the germline V gene as LGHNA and YSLEER. V loses 4 bases of germline sequence and J loses 2 bases, and the interval between the two ends is 14 bases.